The 22 T cell receptor beta chains below come from one sample, sequenced in a study of molecular identifiers for immune sequencing clone quantification. TCRdb processed the PCR reads anew with MiXCR; each CDR3 protein has one entry. The sample holds about 640,000 distinct CDR3 sequences, about 20% seen once. Material: naive CD8+ T cells from blood, with Jurkat cell RNA spiked in. Subset given: FACS-sorted CD8+CD4-CCR7+CD45RA+ naive T cells. The receptors originated from a human donor in good health. Some libraries in this study had Jurkat cell RNA spiked in.

Points on this clonotype: A much larger clonotype is one base distant, so this may be a read error. V gene TRBV4-3 combines with J gene TRBJ2-7, with 8 bases matching TRBD2. V shed 4 bases, J shed 2 bases, and the junction held 13 bases outside the gene matches. The CDR3 extends over 17 amino acids. Germline V gene lookup returns CDR1 LGHNA and CDR2 YSLEER. CDR3 region: CASSREVAGLGTYEQYF. Written as DNA, the CDR3 is TGCGCCAGCAGCCGAGAGGTAGCGGGACTCGGAACCTACGAGCAGTACTTC.

There are a few counts of this clonotype. The chain has TRBV4-1 and TRBJ2-1, with TRBD1 matching over 11 bases. The CDR3 is 16 residues long. Losses at the gene ends were 1 base for V and 4 bases for J; bases not matched to a gene: 3. Per the germline V gene, CDR1 is MGHRA and CDR2 is YSYEKL. Here the CDR3 DNA reads TGCGCCAGCAGCCAAGGGGGACAGGGGGGATACAATGAGCAGTTCTTC. The encoded protein is CASSQGGQGGYNEQFF.

This clonotype was recorded many times. The rearrangement joins TRBV6-5 to TRBJ1-6; perhaps TRBD1 as D (5 bases). The germline V gene encodes CDR1 MNHEY and CDR2 SVGAGI. This CDR3 is 19 amino acids long. With 0 bases removed from V and 8 bases from J, the gap between germline ends came to 23 bases. As DNA, the CDR3 is TGTGCCAGCAGTTACTCGATATGGCTAGGGGACCGCCTGGATTCACCCCTCCACTTT. This sequence encodes CASSYSIWLGDRLDSPLHF.

At least ten counts were recorded for this clonotype. The chain combines TRBV12-3 or TRBV12-4 with TRBJ1-1; D might be TRBD1 (6 bases). The V and J ends lost 5 bases and 2 bases respectively, with 15 bases between them. The CDR3 has 15 amino acids. CDR3 loop: CASSPPQQGNTEAFF. CDR3 coding DNA: TGTGCCAGCAGTCCCCCCCAACAGGGAAACACTGAAGCTTTCTTT.

This clonotype was recorded a few times. The chain employs TRBV2 and TRBJ2-2, with 12 bases matching TRBD1. The germline gives CDR1 SNHLY, CDR2 FYNNEI. The V and J ends lost 9 bases and 6 bases, in that order; junction bases with no gene match: 2. CDR3 length: 13 residues. The CDR3 spells CARGQGASGELFF. The CDR3 DNA is TGTGCCAGGGGACAGGGGGCGTCCGGGGAGCTGTTTTTT.

This clonotype was observed a few times. This may arise from a read error, as a much more abundant clone is one base away. This rearrangement joins TRBV4-3 to TRBJ2-7, with D perhaps being TRBD1 or TRBD2 (6 bases each). CDR3 size: 16 residues. Per germline, CDR1 LGHNA and CDR2 YSLEER. CDR3 DNA: TGCGCCAGCAACCAAGATCGGGCAGGGGACTGGTACGAGCAGTACTTC. Encoded protein: CASNQDRAGDWYEQYF.

The chain carries TRBV12-3 or TRBV12-4 and TRBJ1-1, with 8 bases identical to TRBD1. This CDR3 contains 15 residues. V was clipped by 3 bases and J by 1 base; unmatched bases: 4. The CDR3 loop is CASSFRGQGNTEAFF. CDR3 nucleotides: TGTGCCAGCAGTTTCAGGGGGCAGGGGAACACTGAAGCTTTCTTT.

This clonotype has ten or more counts. The chain joins TRBV15 to TRBJ2-3; D might be TRBD2 (5 bases). The germline gives CDR1 LNHNV, CDR2 YYDKDF (reference sequence). Trimming stripped 1 base from V and 7 bases from J, with 21 bases between. This CDR3 has 17 residues. The CDR3 is CATSRANVARINYTQYF. For the CDR3, the DNA is TGTGCCACCAGCAGAGCCAACGTAGCGCGTATAAATTATACGCAGTATTTT. Supplemented by reference TRBV15 and TRBJ2-3, the full variable domain reads DAMVIQNPRYQVTQFGKPVTLSCSQTLNHNVMYWYQQKSSQAPKLLFHYYDKDFNNEADTPDNFQSRRPNTSFCFLDIRSPGLGDTAMYLCATSRANVARINYTQYFGPGTRLTVL.

This clonotype was recorded at least ten times. V usage is TRBV7-9 and J usage is TRBJ1-2; D ambiguous. Germline CDR1 SEHNR, CDR2 FQNEAQ (reference sequence). The V end was cut by 4 bases, the J end by 8 bases, with 14 bases between. The CDR3 spans 13 residues. CDR3: CASSSFRLEGYTF. The CDR3 DNA is TGTGCCAGCAGCTCTTTCAGACTCGAAGGCTACACCTTC.

With respect to this clonotype: This may stem from a read error, because a much larger clone lies one nucleotide away. The V call is TRBV4-3, the J call TRBJ2-1, with D tentatively TRBD1 (6 bases). This CDR3 spans 16 amino acids. Per the germline V gene, CDR1 is LGHNA and CDR2 is YSLEER. The CDR3 coding sequence is TGCGCCAGCAGCCAATTCCACAGGGCCTCCTACAATGAGCAGCTCTTC. Translated: CASSQFHRASYNEQLF.

Many counts were recorded for this clonotype. The chain recombines TRBV29-1 with TRBJ2-7; D not certain. This CDR3 is 13 amino acids long. Trimming left V 5 bases short and J 4 bases short, with 15 bases between. The germline gives CDR1 SQVTM, CDR2 ANQGSEA. CDR3 nucleotide sequence: TGCAGCGTTTGCCCCCCCGGGCTGTACGAGCAGTACTTC. This translates into CSVCPPGLYEQYF.

As for this clonotype: A much bigger clone sits one base away, suggesting this may be a read error. In this CDR3 the conserved last residue, phenylalanine or tryptophan, is missing, so a read error is likely. This sequence joins TRBV3-1 and TRBJ1-1; 11 bases line up with TRBD1. The CDR3 totals 18 residues. Germline CDR1 and CDR2: LGHDT and YNNKEL (reference sequence). J gave up 6 bases and V 5 bases, and 17 bases lay outside the gene matches. CDR3 residues: CASSSRGEGTGGYSEAFY. The CDR3 DNA reads TGTGCCAGCAGCTCGCGGGGCGAGGGGACAGGGGGTTATTCTGAAGCTTTCTAT.

This clonotype was seen many times. The chain uses TRBV19 and TRBJ2-2; TRBD1 aligns across 9 bases. V trimming: 0 bases; J trimming: 4 bases; junction bases outside the gene matches: 3. The CDR3 totals 16 residues. From germline, CDR1 is LNHDA and CDR2 SQIVND (reference sequence). The CDR3 DNA is TGTGCCAGTAGTATAGACGGGACAGGGACCACCGGGGAGCTGTTTTTT. Protein: CASSIDGTGTTGELFF.

This clonotype was picked up many times. The rearrangement joins TRBV20-1 to TRBJ2-1; TRBD2 is a possible D gene (5 bases). The length of the CDR3 is 15 residues. The V end lost 0 bases, the J end lost 8 bases, and 17 bases lay between the germline ends. The germline V gene encodes CDR1 DFQATT and CDR2 SNEGSKA (reference sequence). CDR3 region: CSARDLLEGWDEQFF. Here the CDR3 DNA reads TGCAGTGCTAGAGATTTACTCGAGGGCTGGGATGAGCAGTTCTTC.

This clonotype came up a few times. A junction end diverges from the germline sequence, so it may reflect a read error. The rearrangement joins TRBV20-1 to TRBJ2-7; D remains unclear. CDR1 is DFQATT, CDR2 SNEGSKA, per germline (reference sequence). The CDR3 extends over 13 amino acids. CDR3 region: CSARGRLSYEQCF. The CDR3 DNA reads TGCAGTGCTAGAGGGCGCCTCTCCTACGAGCAGTGCTTC.

The gene calls are TRBV5-4 and TRBJ1-2, with D uncertain. V lost 0 bases and J lost 3, with 12 bases in between. CDR3 length equals 15 residues. The germline V gene encodes CDR1 SGHNT and CDR2 YYREEE (reference sequence). As DNA, the CDR3 is TGTGCCAGCAGCTTGGCCCAGGATTTATACTATGGCTACACCTTC. This sequence encodes CASSLAQDLYYGYTF.

Turning to this clonotype: Being one base from a much bigger clone, this may be a read error. V gene TRBV7-2 combines with J gene TRBJ1-1; D not resolved. The V end was cut by 7 bases, the J end by 1 base, with 10 bases between. Germline CDR1 SGHTA, CDR2 FQGNSA. The CDR3 is 13 residues long. CDR3 DNA sequence: TGTGCCAGCACCACAGTTCCGAACACTGAAGCTTTCTTT. Its translation: CASTTVPNTEAFF.

This clonotype was recorded a few times. This chain connects TRBV15 to TRBJ1-5; 10 nucleotides agree with TRBD1. Germline trimming cut 0 bases from V and 0 bases from J; bases unmatched to any gene: 5. From germline, CDR1 is LNHNV and CDR2 YYDKDF (reference sequence). This CDR3 is built from 18 residues. CDR3 loop: CATSREGDRGISNQPQHF. The CDR3 DNA follows: TGTGCCACCAGCAGAGAAGGGGACAGGGGAATTAGCAATCAGCCCCAGCATTTT.

This clonotype appeared once. Just one base apart from a much larger clone, this may be a read error. The chain combines TRBV7-9 with TRBJ1-1; the D is unclear. This CDR3 spans 15 amino acids. Germline V gene lookup returns CDR1 SEHNR and CDR2 FQNEAQ (reference sequence). For the CDR3, the DNA is TGTGCCAGCAGCTTAGGTTCTGCGATGAACACTGAAGCTTCCTTT. Its translation is CASSLGSAMNTEASF.

To note about this clonotype: One base away lies a much larger clone, so this may be a sequencing read error. V and J are TRBV19 and TRBJ2-7; the D gene is possibly TRBD2 (6 bases). The germline gives CDR1 LNHDA, CDR2 SQIVND (reference sequence). This CDR3 contains 13 residues. In DNA form, the CDR3 reads TGTGCCAGTACTGGGAGCGGGTCCTACGAGCCGTACTTC. Translated: CASTGSGSYEPYF.

To note about this clonotype: The conserved phenylalanine or tryptophan normally closing the CDR3 is absent here, so this likely arose from a read error. CDR3 nucleotide sequence: TGTGCCAGTAGTATAGGACAGGAGCCTTTCTCTGGGGCCAACGTCCTGACTCTC. Translated: CASSIGQEPFSGANVLTL. The chain recombines TRBV19 with TRBJ2-6, with D maybe TRBD1 (6 bases). The V and J ends lost 1 base and 0 bases respectively, with 13 bases between them. Germline V gives CDR1 LNHDA, CDR2 SQIVND (reference sequence). This CDR3 spans 18 amino acids.

Details on this clonotype: A read error may explain this, as a much larger clone is one base away. CDR3 sequence: CASTTPTGDSAHEQYF. The CDR3 bases are TGCGCCAGCACCACTCCAACAGGGGATTCTGCCCACGAGCAGTACTTC. This chain connects TRBV10-2 to TRBJ2-7; 7 nucleotides align to TRBD1. The CDR3 sequence is 16 residues long. CDR1 WSHSY and CDR2 SAAADI come from the germline V gene. V shed 7 bases and J 5 bases; nucleotides not matched to a gene: 17.